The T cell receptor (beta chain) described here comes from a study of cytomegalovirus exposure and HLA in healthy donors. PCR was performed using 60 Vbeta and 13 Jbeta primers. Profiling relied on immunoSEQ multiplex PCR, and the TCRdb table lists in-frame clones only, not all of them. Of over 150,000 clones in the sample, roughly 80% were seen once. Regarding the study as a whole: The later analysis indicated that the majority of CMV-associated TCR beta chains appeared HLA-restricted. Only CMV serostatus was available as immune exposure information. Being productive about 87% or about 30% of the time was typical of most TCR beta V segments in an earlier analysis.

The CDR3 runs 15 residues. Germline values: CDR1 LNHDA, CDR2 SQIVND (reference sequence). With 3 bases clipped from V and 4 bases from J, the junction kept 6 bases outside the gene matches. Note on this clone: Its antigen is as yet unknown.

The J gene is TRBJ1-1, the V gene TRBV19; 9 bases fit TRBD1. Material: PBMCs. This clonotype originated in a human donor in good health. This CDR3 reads CASSISQGAGTEAFF. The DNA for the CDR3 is TGTGCCAGTAGTATTTCACAGGGGGCGGGCACTGAAGCTTTCTTT. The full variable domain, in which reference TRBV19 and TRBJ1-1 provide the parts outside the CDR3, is DGGITQSPKYLFRKEGQNVTLSCEQNLNHDAMYWYRQDPGQGLRLIYYSQIVNDFQKGDIAEGYSVSREKKESFPLTVTSAQKNPTAFYLCASSISQGAGTEAFFGQGTRLTVV.